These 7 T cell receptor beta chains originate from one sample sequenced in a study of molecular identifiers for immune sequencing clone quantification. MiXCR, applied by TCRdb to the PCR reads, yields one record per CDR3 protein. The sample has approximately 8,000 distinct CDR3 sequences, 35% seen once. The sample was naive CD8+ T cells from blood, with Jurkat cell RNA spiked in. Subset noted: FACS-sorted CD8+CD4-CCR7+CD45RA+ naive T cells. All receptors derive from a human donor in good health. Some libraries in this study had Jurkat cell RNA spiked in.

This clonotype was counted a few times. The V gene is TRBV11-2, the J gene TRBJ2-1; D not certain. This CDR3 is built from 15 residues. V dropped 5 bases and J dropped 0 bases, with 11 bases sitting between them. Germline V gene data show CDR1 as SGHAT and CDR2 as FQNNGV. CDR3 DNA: TGTGCCAGCAGCCCAGACTCCAGCTCCTACAATGAGCAGTTCTTC. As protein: CASSPDSSSYNEQFF.

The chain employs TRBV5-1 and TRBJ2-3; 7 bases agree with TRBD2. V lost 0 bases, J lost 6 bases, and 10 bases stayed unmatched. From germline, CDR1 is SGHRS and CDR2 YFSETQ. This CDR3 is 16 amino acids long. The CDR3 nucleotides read TGCGCCAGCAGCTTGGTGATAGCGGGTGCTAAGGATACGCAGTATTTT. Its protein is CASSLVIAGAKDTQYF. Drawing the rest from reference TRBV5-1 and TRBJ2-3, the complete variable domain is KAGVTQTPRYLIKTRGQQVTLSCSPISGHRSVSWYQQTPGQGLQFLFEYFSETQRNKGNFPGRFSGRQFSNSRSEMNVSTLELGDSALYLCASSLVIAGAKDTQYFGPGTRLTVL.

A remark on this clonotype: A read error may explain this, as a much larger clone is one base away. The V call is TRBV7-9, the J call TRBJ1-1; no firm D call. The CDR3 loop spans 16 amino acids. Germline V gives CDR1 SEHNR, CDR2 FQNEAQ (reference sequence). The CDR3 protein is CACSLWNVQMNTEAFF. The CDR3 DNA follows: TGTGCCTGCAGCTTATGGAATGTACAGATGAACACTGAAGCTTTCTTT.

CDR3 region: CSVVWASGSFRGSYNEQFF. CDR3 DNA: TGCAGCGTTGTGTGGGCTAGCGGGAGTTTCCGCGGTTCCTACAATGAGCAGTTCTTC. This sequence joins TRBV29-1 and TRBJ2-1, with 10 nucleotides matching TRBD2. This CDR3 spans 19 amino acids. Germline loops: CDR1 SQVTM, CDR2 ANQGSEA. V shed 4 bases and J 1 base; nucleotides not matched to a gene: 16.

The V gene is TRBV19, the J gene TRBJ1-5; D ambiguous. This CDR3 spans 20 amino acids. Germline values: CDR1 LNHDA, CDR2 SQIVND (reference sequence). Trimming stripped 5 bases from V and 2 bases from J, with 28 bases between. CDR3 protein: CASSGDREVLFIAGNQPQHF. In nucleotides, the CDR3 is TGTGCCAGTAGTGGAGACCGGGAAGTCCTTTTTATAGCTGGCAATCAGCCCCAGCATTTT.

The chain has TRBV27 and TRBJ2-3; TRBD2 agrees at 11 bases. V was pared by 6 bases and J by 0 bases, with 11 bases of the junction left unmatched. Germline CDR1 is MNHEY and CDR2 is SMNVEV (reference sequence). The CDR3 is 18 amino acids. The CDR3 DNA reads TGTGCCAGCAGCCGAGGACCTAGGACTAGCGGGAGCACAGATACGCAGTATTTT. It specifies CASSRGPRTSGSTDTQYF.

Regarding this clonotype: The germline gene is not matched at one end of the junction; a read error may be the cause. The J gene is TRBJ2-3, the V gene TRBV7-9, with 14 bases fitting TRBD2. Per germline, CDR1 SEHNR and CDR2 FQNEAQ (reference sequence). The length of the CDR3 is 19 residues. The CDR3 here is CASAGLAGDSWEGTDTQNF. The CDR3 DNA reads TGTGCCAGCGCGGGACTAGCGGGAGATTCATGGGAGGGCACAGATACGCAGAATTTT.